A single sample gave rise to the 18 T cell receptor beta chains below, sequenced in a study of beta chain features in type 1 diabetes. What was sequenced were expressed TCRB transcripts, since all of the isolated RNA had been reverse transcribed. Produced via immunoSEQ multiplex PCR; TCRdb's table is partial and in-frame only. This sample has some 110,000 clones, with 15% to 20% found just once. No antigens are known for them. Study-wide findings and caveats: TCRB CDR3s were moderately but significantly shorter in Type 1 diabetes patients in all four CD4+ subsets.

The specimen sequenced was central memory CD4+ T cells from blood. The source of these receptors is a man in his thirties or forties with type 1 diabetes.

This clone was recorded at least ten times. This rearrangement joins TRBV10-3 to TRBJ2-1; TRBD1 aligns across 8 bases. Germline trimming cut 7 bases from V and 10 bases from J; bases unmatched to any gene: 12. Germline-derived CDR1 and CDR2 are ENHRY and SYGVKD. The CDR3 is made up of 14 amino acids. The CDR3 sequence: CAITGQGPYGEQFF. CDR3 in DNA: TGTGCCATCACTGGACAGGGCCCCTACGGGGAGCAGTTCTTC.

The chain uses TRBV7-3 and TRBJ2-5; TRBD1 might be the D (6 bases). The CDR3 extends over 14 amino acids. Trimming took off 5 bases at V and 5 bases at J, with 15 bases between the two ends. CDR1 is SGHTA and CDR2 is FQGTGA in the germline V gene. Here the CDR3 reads CASSQTGSQETQYF. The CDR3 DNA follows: TGTGCCAGCAGCCAAACAGGGAGCCAGGAGACCCAGTACTTC.

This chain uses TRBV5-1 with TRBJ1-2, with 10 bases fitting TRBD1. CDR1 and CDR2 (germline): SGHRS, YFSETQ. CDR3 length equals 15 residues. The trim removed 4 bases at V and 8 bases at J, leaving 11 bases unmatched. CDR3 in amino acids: CASSPPGQGMEGYTF. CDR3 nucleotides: TGCGCCAGCAGCCCCCCGGGACAGGGGATGGAGGGCTACACCTTC.

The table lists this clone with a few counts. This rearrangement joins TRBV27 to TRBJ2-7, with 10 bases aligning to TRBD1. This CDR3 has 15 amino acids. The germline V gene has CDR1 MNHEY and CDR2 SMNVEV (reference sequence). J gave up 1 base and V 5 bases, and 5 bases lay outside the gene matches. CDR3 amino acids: CASSPGTGVSYEQYF. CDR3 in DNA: TGTGCCAGCAGTCCGGGGACAGGGGTTTCCTACGAGCAGTACTTC.

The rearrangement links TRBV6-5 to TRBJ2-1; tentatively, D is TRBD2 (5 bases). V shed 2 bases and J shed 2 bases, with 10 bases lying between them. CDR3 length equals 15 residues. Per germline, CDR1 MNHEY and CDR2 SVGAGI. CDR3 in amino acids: CASSYRGQPYNEQFF. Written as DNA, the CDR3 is TGTGCCAGCAGTTACAGAGGGCAGCCCTACAATGAGCAGTTCTTC.

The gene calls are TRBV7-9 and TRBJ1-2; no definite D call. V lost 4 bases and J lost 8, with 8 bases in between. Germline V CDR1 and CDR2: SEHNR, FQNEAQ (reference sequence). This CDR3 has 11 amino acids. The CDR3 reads CASSSSDGYTF. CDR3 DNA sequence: TGTGCCAGCAGCTCCTCCGACGGCTACACCTTC.

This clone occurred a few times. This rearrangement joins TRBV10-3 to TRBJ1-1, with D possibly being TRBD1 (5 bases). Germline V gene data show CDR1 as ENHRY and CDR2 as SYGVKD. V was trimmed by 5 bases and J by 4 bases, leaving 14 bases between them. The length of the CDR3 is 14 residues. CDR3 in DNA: TGTGCCATCAGTCGGGGGGAGGTAGTCACTGAAGCTTTCTTT. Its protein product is CAISRGEVVTEAFF.

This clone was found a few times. The CDR3 loop is CASSQDFWRATGANVLTF. The CDR3 bases are TGTGCCAGCAGCCAAGATTTTTGGAGGGCTACTGGGGCCAACGTCCTGACTTTC. This chain connects TRBV4-2 to TRBJ2-6; a possible D gene is TRBD2 (6 bases). The V and J ends lost 0 bases and 2 bases respectively, with 14 bases between them. This CDR3 has 18 residues. Germline lookup yields CDR1 LGHNA and CDR2 YNFKEQ.

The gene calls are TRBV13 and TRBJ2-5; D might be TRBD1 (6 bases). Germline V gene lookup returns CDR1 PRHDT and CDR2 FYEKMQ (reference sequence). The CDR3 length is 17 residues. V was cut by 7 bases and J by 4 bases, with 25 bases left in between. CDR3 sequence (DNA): TGTGCCAGCACCACTGGGGGCCCAAGCAGGGGACGAGAGACCCAGTACTTC. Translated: CASTTGGPSRGRETQYF.

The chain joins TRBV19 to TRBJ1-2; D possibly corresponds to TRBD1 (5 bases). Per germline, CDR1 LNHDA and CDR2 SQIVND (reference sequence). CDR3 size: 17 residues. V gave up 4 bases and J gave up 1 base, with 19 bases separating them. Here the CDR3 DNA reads TGTGCCAGTAGTAGGCCCGAAGGGGCACTAAGTAACTATGGCTACACCTTC. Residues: CASSRPEGALSNYGYTF.

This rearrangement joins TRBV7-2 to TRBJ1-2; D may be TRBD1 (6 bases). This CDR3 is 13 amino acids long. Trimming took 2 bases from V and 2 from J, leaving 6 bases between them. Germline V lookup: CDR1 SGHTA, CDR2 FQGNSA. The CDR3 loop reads CASSLQGNYGYTF. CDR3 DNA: TGTGCCAGCAGCTTACAGGGGAACTATGGCTACACCTTC.

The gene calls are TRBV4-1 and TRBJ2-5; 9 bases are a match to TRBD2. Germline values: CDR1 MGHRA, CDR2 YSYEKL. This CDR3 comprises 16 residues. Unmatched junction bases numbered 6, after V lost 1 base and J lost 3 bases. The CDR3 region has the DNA TGCGCCAGCAGCCAAGGAGGGTCTAGCGGGGAAGAGACCCAGTACTTC. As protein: CASSQGGSSGEETQYF.

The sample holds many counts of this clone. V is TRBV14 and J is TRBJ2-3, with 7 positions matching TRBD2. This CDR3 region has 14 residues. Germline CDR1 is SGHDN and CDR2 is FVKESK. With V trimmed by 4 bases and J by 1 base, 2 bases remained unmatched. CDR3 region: CASSREGGTDTQYF. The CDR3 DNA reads TGTGCCAGCAGCCGGGAGGGAGGCACAGATACGCAGTATTTT.

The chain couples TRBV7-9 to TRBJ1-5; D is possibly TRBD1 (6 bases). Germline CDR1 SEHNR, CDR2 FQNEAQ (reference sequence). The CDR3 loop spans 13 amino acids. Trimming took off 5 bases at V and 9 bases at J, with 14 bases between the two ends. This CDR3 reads CASSTQDSPPQHF. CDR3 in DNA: TGTGCCAGCAGCACCCAGGACAGCCCGCCCCAGCATTTT.

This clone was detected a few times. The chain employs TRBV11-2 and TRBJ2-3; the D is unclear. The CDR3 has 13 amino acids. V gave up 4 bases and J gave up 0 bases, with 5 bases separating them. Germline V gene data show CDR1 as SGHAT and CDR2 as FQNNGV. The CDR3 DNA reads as TGTGCCAGCAGCTCTCAGAGCACAGATACGCAGTATTTT. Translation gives CASSSQSTDTQYF.

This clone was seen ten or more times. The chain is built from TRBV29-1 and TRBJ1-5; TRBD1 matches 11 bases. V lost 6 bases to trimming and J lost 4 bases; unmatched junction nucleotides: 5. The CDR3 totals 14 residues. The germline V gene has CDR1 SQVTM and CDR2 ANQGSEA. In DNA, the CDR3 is TGCAGCGTGAGGACAGGGGGCGGTAATCAGCCCCAGCATTTT. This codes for CSVRTGGGNQPQHF.

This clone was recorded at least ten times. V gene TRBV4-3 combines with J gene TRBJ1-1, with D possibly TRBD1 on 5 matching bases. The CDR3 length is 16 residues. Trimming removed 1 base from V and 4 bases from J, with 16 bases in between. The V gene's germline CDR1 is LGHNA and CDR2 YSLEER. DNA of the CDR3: TGCGCCAGCAGCCAAGCTCCACAGCCAGGGAGCACTGAAGCTTTCTTT. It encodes CASSQAPQPGSTEAFF.

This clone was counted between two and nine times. The DNA of the CDR3 is TGTGCCAGCAGCGCCGATGACAGTTATAATTCACCCCTCCACTTT. Amino acid sequence: CASSADDSYNSPLHF. The chain recombines TRBV9 with TRBJ1-6; D is perhaps TRBD1 (5 bases). From germline, CDR1 is SGDLS and CDR2 YYNGEE. V lost 3 bases to trimming and J lost 4 bases, with 11 bases between them. The CDR3 is 15 residues long. Full variable domain (outside the CDR3, taken from reference TRBV9 and TRBJ1-6): DSGVTQTPKHLITATGQRVTLRCSPRSGDLSVYWYQQSLDQGLQFLIQYYNGEERAKGNILERFSAQQFPDLHSELNLSSLELGDSALYFCASSADDSYNSPLHFGNGTRLTVT.